This T cell receptor (beta chain) was observed in a study of CD8 T cells in ankylosing spondylitis. Regarding the study as a whole: It appeared that ankylosing spondylitis blood was characterized by a TCR beta motif of about 8 highly homologous variants. CD8+ cells made up the disease-linked clones, which were relatively rare in peripheral blood. Earlier authors reported some of these motif variants in reactive arthritis synovial fluid and blood.

As to this clonotype: What it binds is not known.

The TCR beta libraries were generated through quantitative 5'-RACE incorporating molecular barcodes. In TCRdb, the 5' RACE reads were re-called with MiXCR into one record per CDR3 protein. The data contain under 300,000 distinct CDR3 sequences, under 12% of them singletons. Trimming left V 5 bases short and J 7 bases short, with 12 bases between. The CDR3 loop spans 14 amino acids. Germline loops: CDR1 SGHAT, CDR2 FQNNGV. The genes are TRBV11-2 and TRBJ1-6; D remains unclear. The origin of this receptor is a male donor with ankylosing spondylitis or in good health (not recorded which). The sequenced sample consisted of blood, either unsorted or a sorted T cell fraction (not recorded which). This CDR3 reads CASSSNNMNSPLHF. The DNA of the CDR3 is TGTGCCAGCAGCAGTAATAATATGAATTCACCCCTCCACTTT. Complete variable domain (other parts from reference TRBV11-2 and TRBJ1-6): EAGVAQSPRYKIIEKRQSVAFWCNPISGHATLYWYQQILGQGPKLLIQFQNNGVVDDSQLPKDRFSAERLKGVDSTLKIQPAKLEDSAVYLCASSSNNMNSPLHFGNGTRLTVT.